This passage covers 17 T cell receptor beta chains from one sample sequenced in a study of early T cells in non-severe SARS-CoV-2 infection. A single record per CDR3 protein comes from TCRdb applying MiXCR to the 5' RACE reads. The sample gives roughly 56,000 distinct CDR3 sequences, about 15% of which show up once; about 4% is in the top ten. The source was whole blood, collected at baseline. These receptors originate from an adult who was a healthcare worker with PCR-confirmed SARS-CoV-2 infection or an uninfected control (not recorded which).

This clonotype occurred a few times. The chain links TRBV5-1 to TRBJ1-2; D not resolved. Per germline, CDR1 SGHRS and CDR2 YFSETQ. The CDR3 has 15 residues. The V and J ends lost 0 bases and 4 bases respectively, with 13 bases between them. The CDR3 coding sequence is TGCGCCAGCAGCTTGGGAGTGATACCGGCCTATGGCTACACCTTC. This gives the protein CASSLGVIPAYGYTF.

The CDR3 coding sequence is TGCAGTGCTAGAAGGGGACCACCCCAGTACTTC. Its translation: CSARRGPPQYF. The V gene is TRBV20-1, the J gene TRBJ2-5; D may correspond to TRBD1 or TRBD2 (5 bases each). Germline V gives CDR1 DFQATT, CDR2 SNEGSKA (reference sequence). The CDR3 totals 11 residues. V was shortened by 2 bases and J by 9 bases, with 10 bases between the two germline ends.

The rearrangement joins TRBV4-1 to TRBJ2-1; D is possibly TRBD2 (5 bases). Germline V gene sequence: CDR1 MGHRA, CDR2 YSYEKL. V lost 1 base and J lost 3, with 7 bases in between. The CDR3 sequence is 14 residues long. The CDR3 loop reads CASSQGSGYNEQFF. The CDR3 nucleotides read TGCGCCAGCAGCCAAGGAAGCGGCTACAATGAGCAGTTCTTC.

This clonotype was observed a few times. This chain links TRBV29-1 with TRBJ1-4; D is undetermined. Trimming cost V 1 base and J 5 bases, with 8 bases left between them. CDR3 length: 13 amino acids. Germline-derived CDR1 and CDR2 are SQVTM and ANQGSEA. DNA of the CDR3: TGCAGCGTTGAAGGGATTGGGAATGAAAAACTGTTTTTT. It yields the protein CSVEGIGNEKLFF. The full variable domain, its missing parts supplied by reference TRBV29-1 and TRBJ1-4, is SAVISQKPSRDICQRGTSLTIQCQVDSQVTMMFWYRQQPGQSLTLIATANQGSEATYESGFVIDKFPISRPNLTFSTLTVSNMSPEDSSIYLCSVEGIGNEKLFFGSGTQLSVL.

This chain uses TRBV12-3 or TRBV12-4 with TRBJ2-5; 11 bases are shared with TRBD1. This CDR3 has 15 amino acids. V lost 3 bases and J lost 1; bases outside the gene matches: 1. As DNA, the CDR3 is TGTGCCAGCAGTTTTGGGACAGGGGGCCAAGAGACCCAGTACTTC. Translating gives CASSFGTGGQETQYF.

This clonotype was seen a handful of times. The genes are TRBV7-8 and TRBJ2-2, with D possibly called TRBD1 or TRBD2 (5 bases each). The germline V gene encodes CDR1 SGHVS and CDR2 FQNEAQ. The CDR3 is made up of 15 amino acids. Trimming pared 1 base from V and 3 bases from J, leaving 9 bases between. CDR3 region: CASSLVGGDTGELFF. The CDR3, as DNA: TGTGCCAGCAGCTTAGTTGGGGGTGACACCGGGGAGCTGTTTTTT. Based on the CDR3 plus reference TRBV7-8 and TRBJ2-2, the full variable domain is GAGVSQSPRYKVAKRGQDVALRCDPISGHVSLFWYQQALGQGPEFLTYFQNEAQLDKSGLPSDRFFAERPEGSVSTLKIQRTQQEDSAVYLCASSLVGGDTGELFFGEGSRLTVL.

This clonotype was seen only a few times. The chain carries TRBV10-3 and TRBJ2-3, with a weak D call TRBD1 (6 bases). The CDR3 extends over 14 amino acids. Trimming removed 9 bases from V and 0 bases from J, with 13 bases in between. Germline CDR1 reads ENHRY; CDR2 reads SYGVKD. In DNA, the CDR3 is TGTGCCATACAGGGTGCGATTAGCACAGATACGCAGTATTTT. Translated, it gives CAIQGAISTDTQYF.

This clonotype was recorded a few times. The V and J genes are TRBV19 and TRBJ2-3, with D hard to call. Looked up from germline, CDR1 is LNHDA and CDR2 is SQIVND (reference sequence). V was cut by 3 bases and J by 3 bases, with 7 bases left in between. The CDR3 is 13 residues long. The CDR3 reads CASSMGGTDTQYF. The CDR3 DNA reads TGTGCCAGTAGTATGGGCGGAACAGATACGCAGTATTTT.

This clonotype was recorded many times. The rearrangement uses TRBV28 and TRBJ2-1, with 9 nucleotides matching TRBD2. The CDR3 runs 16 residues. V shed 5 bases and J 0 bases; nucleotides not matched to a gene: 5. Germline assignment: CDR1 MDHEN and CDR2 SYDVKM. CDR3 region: CASSPREGSSYNEQFF. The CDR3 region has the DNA TGTGCCAGCAGTCCGCGGGAGGGGAGCTCCTACAATGAGCAGTTCTTC.

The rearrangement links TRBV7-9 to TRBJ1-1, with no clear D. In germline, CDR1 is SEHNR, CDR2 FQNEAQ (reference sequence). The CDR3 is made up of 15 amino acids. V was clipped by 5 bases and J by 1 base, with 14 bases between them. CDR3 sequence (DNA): TGTGCCAGCAGCCCAAATGTCGTAAGGAACACTGAAGCTTTCTTT. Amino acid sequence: CASSPNVVRNTEAFF.

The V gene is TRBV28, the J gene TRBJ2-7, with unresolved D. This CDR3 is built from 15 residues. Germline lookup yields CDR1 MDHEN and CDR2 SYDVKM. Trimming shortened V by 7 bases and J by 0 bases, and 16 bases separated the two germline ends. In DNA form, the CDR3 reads TGTGCCAGCAACTCTGCCCGGGCGATCTCCTACGAGCAGTACTTC. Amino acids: CASNSARAISYEQYF.

The CDR3 sequence is CASSTRGTRQPQHF. CDR3 DNA sequence: TGTGCCAGCAGTACCAGGGGCACCCGCCAGCCCCAGCATTTT. The J gene is TRBJ1-5, the V gene TRBV12-3 or TRBV12-4; TRBD1 is a possible D gene (6 bases). The germline V and J ends were trimmed by 5 bases and 7 bases, with 15 bases remaining between them. The CDR3 is 14 residues long.

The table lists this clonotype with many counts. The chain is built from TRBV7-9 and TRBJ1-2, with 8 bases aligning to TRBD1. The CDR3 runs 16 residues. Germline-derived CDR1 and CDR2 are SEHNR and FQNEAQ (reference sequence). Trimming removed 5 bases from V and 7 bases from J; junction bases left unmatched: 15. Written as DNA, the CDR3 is TGTGCCAGCAGCCAGATGGTCGAGACAGGGGAAGCTGGCTACACCTTC. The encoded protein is CASSQMVETGEAGYTF.

This CDR3 reads CASSATQSQLETQYF. As DNA, the CDR3 is TGTGCCAGCAGCGCTACACAGTCTCAACTGGAGACCCAGTACTTC. This sequence joins TRBV11-2 and TRBJ2-5; unclear D gene. The CDR3 contains 15 residues. Germline lookup yields CDR1 SGHAT and CDR2 FQNNGV. Deletions cut 5 bases from V and 5 bases from J, with 18 bases between.

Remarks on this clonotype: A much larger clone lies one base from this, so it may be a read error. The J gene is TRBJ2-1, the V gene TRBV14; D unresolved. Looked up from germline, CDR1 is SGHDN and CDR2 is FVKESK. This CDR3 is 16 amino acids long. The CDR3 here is CASSLRPDRSYNGQFF. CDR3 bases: TGTGCCAGCAGCCTCCGGCCGGACCGCTCCTACAATGGGCAGTTCTTC.

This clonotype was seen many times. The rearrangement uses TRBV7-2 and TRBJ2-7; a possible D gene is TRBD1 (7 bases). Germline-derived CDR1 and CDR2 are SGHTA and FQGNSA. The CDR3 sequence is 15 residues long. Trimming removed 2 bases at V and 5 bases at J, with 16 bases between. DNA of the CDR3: TGTGCCAGCAGCTTACGCGGGGACAGTTACGACGAGCAGTACTTC. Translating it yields CASSLRGDSYDEQYF.

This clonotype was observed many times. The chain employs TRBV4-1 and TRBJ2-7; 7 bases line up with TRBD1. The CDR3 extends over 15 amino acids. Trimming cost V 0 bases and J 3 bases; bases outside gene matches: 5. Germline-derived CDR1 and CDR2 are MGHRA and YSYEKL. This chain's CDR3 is CASSQEQGWGYEQYF. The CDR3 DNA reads TGCGCCAGCAGCCAAGAACAGGGGTGGGGCTACGAGCAGTACTTC.